This T cell receptor (beta chain) stems from a study of T cell responses to AZD1222 COVID-19 vaccine. Libraries were prepared by immunoSEQ multiplex PCR; TCRdb keeps only in-frame clonotypes and omits some of them. The sample has approximately 110,000 clones; about 88% are singletons. Trimming stripped 0 bases from V and 6 bases from J, with 15 bases between. The V gene's germline CDR1 is LNHNV and CDR2 YYDKDF (reference sequence). The CDR3 totals 15 residues. The chain combines TRBV15 with TRBJ2-7, with D possibly called TRBD1 or TRBD2 (5 bases each). This receptor was taken from an adult in good health. Material: peripheral blood, obtained on day 0 of AZD1222 vaccination. The chain's CDR3 is CATSRDRGTAPEQYF. CDR3 in DNA: TGTGCCACCAGCAGAGATCGAGGGACCGCCCCCGAGCAGTACTTC.